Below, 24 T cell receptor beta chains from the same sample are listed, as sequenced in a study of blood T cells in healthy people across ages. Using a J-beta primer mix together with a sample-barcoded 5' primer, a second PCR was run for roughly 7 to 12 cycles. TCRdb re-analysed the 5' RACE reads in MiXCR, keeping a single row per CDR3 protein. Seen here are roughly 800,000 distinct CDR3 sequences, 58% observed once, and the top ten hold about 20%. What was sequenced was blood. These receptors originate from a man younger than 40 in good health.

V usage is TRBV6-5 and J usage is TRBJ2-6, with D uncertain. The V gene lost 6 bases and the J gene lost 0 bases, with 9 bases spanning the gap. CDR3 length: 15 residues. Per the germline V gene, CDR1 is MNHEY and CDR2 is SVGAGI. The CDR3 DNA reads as TGTGCCAGCAGGGCGGTTAGCTCTGGGGCCAACGTCCTGACTTTC. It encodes CASRAVSSGANVLTF.

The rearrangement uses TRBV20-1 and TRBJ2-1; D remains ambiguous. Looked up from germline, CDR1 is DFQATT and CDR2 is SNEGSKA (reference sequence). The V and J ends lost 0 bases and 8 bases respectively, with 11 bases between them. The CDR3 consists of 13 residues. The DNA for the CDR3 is TGCAGTGCTAGAGATATGCGATTCGATGAGCAGTTCTTC. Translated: CSARDMRFDEQFF.

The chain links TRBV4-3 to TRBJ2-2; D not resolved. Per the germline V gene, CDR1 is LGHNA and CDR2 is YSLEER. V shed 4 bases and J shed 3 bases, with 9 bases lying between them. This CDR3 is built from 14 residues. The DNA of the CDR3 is TGCGCCAGCAGCCCCCCATCGGACACCGGGGAGCTGTTTTTT. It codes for CASSPPSDTGELFF.

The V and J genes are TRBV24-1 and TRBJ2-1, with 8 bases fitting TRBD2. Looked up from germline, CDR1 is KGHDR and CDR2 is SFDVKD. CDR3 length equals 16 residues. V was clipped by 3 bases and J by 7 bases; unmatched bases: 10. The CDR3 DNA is TGTGCCACCAGTGATGGTTTCGGGGGGGCCTTAAATGAGCAGTTCTTC. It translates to CATSDGFGGALNEQFF.

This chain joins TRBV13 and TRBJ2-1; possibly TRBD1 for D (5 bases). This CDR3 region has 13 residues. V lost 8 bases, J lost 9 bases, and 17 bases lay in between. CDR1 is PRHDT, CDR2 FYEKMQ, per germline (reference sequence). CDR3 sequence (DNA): TGTGCCAGCGGCCGTTGGGGCCATCTTGAGCAGTTCTTC. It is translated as CASGRWGHLEQFF.

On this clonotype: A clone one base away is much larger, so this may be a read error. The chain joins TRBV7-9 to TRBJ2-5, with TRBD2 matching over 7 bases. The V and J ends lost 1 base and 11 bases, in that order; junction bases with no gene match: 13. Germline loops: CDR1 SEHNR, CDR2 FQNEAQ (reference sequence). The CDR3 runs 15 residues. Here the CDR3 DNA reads TGTGCCAGCAGCTTAGACGGCGGGGGAACCGATAAGCAGTACTTC. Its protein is CASSLDGGGTDKQYF.

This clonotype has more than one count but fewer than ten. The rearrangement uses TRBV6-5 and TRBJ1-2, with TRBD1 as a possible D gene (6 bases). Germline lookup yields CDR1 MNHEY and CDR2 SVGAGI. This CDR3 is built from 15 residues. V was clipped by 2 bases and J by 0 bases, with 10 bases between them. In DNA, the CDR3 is TGTGCCAGCAGTTACGTGGGGGGCGCTAACTATGGCTACACCTTC. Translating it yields CASSYVGGANYGYTF.

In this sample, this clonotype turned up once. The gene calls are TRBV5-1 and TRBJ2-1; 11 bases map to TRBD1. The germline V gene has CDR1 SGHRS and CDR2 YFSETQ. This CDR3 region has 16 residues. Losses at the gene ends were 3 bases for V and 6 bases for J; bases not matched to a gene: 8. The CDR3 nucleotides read TGCGCCAGCAGCTCGGACCTGGGACAGGGGGGCAATGAGCAGTTCTTC. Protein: CASSSDLGQGGNEQFF.

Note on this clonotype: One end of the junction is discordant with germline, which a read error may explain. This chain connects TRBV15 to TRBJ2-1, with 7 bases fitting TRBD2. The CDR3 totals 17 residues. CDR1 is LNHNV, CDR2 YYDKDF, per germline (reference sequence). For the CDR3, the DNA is TGTACCACCAGCAGAGAGCTAGCGGCAAGCTCCTACAATGAGCAGTTCTTC. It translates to CTTSRELAASSYNEQFF.

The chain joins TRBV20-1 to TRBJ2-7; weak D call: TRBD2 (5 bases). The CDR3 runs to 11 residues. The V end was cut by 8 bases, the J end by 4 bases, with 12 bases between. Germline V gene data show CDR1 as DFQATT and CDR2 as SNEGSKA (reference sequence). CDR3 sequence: CSSRALYEQYF. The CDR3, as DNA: TGCAGTTCGCGGGCATTATACGAGCAGTACTTC.

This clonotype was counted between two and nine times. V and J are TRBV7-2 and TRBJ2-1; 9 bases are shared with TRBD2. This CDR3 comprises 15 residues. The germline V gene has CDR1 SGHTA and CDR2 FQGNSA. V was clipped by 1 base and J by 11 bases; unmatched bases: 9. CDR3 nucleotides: TGTGCCAGCAGCTTAGGAGGGACTAGCCTACCTAAGCAGTTCTTC. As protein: CASSLGGTSLPKQFF.

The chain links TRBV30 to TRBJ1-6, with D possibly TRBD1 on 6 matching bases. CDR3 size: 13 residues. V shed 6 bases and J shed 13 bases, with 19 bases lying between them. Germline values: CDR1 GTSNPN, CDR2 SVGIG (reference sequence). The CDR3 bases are TGTGCCTGCGCGCCAGGGGAGGTTTTCCCCCTCCACTTT. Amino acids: CACAPGEVFPLHF. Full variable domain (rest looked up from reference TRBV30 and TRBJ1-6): SQTIHQWPATLVQPVGSPLSLECTVEGTSNPNLYWYRQAAGRGLQLLFYSVGIGQISSEVPQNLSASRPQDRQFILSSKKLLLSDSGFYLCACAPGEVFPLHFGNGTRLTVT.

In DNA form, the CDR3 reads TGTGCTAGTAGCTTAAATCTGGGGTACAATGAGCAGTTCTTC. Its translation is CASSLNLGYNEQFF. The chain recombines TRBV7-2 with TRBJ2-1; D gene ambiguous. The germline V gene has CDR1 SGHTA and CDR2 FQGNSA. The CDR3 totals 14 residues.

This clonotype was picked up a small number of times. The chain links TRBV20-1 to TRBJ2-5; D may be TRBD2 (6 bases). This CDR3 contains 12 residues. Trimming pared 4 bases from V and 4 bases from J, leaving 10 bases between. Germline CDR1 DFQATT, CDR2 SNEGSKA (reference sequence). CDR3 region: CSAKPGAETQYF. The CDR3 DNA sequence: TGCAGTGCTAAGCCGGGAGCAGAGACCCAGTACTTC.

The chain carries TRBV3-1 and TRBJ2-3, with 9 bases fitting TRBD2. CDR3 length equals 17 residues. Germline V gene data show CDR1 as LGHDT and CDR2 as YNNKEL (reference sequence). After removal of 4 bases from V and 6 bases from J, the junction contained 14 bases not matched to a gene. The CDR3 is CASSRWPSGKRADTQYF. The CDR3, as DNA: TGTGCCAGCAGCCGGTGGCCTAGCGGGAAAAGAGCGGATACGCAGTATTTT.

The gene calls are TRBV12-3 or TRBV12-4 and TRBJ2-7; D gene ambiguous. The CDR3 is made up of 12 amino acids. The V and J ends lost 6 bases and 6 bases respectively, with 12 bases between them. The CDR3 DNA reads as TGTGCCAGCAGCTCGCAGACGTCCGAGCAGTACTTC. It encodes CASSSQTSEQYF.

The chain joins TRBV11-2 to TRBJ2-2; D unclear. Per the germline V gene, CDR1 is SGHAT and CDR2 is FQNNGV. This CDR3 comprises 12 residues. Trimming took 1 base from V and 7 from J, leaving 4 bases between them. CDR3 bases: TGTGCCAGCAGCTTAGTGTACGGGGAGCTGTTTTTT. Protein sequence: CASSLVYGELFF.

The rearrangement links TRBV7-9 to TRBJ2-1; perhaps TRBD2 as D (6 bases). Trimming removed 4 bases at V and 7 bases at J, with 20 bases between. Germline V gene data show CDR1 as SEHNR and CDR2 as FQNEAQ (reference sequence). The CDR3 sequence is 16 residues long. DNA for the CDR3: TGTGCCAGCAGCTCCCGACCGGGCCGGGGGATGAATGAGCAGTTCTTC. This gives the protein CASSSRPGRGMNEQFF.

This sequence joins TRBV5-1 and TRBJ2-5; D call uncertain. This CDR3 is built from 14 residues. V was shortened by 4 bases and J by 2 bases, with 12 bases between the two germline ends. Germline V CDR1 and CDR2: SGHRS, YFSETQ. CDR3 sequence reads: CASSPTDPQETQYF. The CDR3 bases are TGCGCCAGCAGCCCAACCGACCCACAAGAGACCCAGTACTTC.

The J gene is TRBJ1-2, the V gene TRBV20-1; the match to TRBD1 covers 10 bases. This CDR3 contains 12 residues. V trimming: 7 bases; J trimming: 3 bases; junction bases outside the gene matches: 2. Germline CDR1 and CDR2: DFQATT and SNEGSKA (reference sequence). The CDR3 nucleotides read TGCAGTGGACAGGGGGCACACTATGGCTACACCTTC. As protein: CSGQGAHYGYTF.

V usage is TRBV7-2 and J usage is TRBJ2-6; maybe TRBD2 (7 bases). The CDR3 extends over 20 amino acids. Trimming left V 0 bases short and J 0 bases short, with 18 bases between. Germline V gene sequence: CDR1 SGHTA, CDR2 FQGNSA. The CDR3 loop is CASSLAGGAQDFSGANVLTF. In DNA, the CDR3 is TGTGCCAGCAGCTTAGCGGGGGGGGCCCAGGATTTCTCTGGGGCCAACGTCCTGACTTTC.

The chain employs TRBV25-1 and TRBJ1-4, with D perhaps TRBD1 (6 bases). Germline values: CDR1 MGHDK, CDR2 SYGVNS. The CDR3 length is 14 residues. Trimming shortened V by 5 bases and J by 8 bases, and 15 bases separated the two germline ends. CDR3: CASSNTTGLEKLFF. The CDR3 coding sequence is TGTGCCAGCAGTAACACGACAGGTTTAGAAAAACTGTTTTTT.

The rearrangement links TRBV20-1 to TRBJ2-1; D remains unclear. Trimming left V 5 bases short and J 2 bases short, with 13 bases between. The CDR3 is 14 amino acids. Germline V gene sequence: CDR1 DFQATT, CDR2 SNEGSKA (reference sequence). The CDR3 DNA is TGCAGTGCTGGGATCCCCGGGCCCTACAATGAGCAGTTCTTC. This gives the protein CSAGIPGPYNEQFF.

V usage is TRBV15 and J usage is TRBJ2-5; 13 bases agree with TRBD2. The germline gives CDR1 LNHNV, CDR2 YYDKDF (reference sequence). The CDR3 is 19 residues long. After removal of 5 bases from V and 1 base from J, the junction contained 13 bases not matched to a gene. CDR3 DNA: TGTGCCACCAGCTCGACCCTACTAGCGGGGGGGCCAATCCAAGAGACCCAGTACTTC. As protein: CATSSTLLAGGPIQETQYF.